These 4 T cell receptor beta chains were all obtained from the same sample, sequenced in a study of CXCR3-negative and CXCR3-positive naive CD8 T cells. Whole-study results and caveats: For CXCR3-positive naive cells, TRB CDR3s were more hydrophobic than those of CXCR3-negative naive cells.

Libraries were UMI-labeled 5' RACE TRB cDNA. TCRdb reanalyzed the 5' RACE reads, giving one entry per CDR3 protein sequence and no DNA. The sample table includes 6,600 or so distinct CDR3 sequences. No cognate antigen is known for these TCRs. Sequencing was done on a sample of naive CXCR3+ CD8+ T cells from blood. The subset here: CD45RO-CCR7+CD27+CD95- naive CD8+ T cells expressing CXCR3 (TNR3+). The receptors come from a human donor in good health. Some clones in this sample may be carry-over from other donors' samples.

This chain uses TRBV5-6 with TRBJ2-2. The germline V gene encodes CDR1 SGHDT and CDR2 YYEEEE. CDR3 size: 15 residues. The chain's CDR3 is CASSLAWRNTGELFF. Variable domain in full (rest from reference TRBV5-6 and TRBJ2-2): DAGVTQSPTHLIKTRGQQVTLRCSPKSGHDTVSWYQQALGQGPQFIFQYYEEEERQRGNFPDRFSGHQFPNYSSELNVNALLLGDSALYLCASSLAWRNTGELFFGEGSRLTVL.

This clonotype is called medium-sized based on its frequency. The chain is built from TRBV12-3 or TRBV12-4 and TRBJ2-1. The CDR3 is 15 amino acids. This CDR3 reads CASSSSGAAYNEQFF.

This chain connects TRBV21-1 to TRBJ1-2; TCRdb proposes TRBD1, but this gene call is untestable without DNA. TRBV21-1 is labeled a pseudogene. This CDR3 region has 14 residues. CDR3 protein: CASRLTQGVDGYTF.

The chain links TRBV13 to TRBJ2-1. CDR1 PRHDT and CDR2 FYEKMQ come from the germline V gene (reference sequence). The CDR3 totals 13 residues. CDR3 in amino acids: CASSLGPRNEQFF.